The rows below give T cell receptor beta chains drawn from one sample of a study of blood T cells in healthy people across ages. TCRdb re-derived calls from the 5' RACE reads in MiXCR, one entry per CDR3 protein. The sample lists 2 million or so distinct CDR3 sequences; around 50% were seen once. The sequencing input was blood. The receptors shown here come from a woman in her thirties or forties in good health. Each CDR3 is given with its conserved first and last residue. D genes are given only for firm matches. Size is omitted from some rows. Given values are once, few, many or a class for expanded clones.

j_gene	d_gene	v_gene	abundance	CDR3aa	CDR3nt
TRBJ2-3	-	TRBV4-3	-	CASSQAHTDTQYF	TGCGCCAGCAGCCAAGCCCATACAGATACGCAGTATTTT
TRBJ2-6	-	TRBV5-1	-	CASSLLAGANVLTF	TGCGCCAGCAGCTTGCTGGCTGGGGCCAACGTCCTGACTTTC
TRBJ2-5	-	TRBV6-5	-	CASSPPSKGYNEQYF	TGTGCCAGCAGTCCTCCTAGCAAGGGCTACAATGAGCAGTACTTC
TRBJ2-4	-	TRBV20-1	-	CSDCKGHLAKNIQYF	TGCAGCGACTGCAAGGGACACCTAGCCAAAAACATTCAGTACTTC
TRBJ2-3	TRBD1	TRBV7-2	few	CASSSRQGALDTQYF	TGTGCCAGCAGCTCGCGACAGGGGGCTTTAGATACGCAGTATTTT
TRBJ2-7	-	TRBV6-2/TRBV6-3	-	CASSYSADFTYEQYF	TGTGCCAGCAGTTATTCCGCGGATTTCACCTACGAGCAGTACTTC
TRBJ2-5	-	TRBV28	-	CASSPPGTPSETQYF	TGTGCCAGCAGTCCACCCGGGACACCCTCGGAGACCCAGTACTTC
TRBJ2-7	TRBD2	TRBV28	-	CATKISGGAFNEQYF	TGTGCCACGAAAATTAGCGGGGGGGCCTTCAATGAGCAGTACTTC
TRBJ1-5	TRBD1	TRBV6-2/TRBV6-3	-	CASSPKPGQANVPSNQPQHF	TGTGCCAGCAGTCCTAAACCGGGACAGGCCAACGTCCCGAGCAATCAGCCCCAGCATTTT
TRBJ2-5	-	TRBV6-5	-	CASSYRGQAAATQYF	TGTGCCAGCAGTTACCGGGGACAAGCGGCAGCGACCCAGTACTTC
TRBJ2-1	TRBD1	TRBV7-7	-	CASSKGTDYGEQFF	TGTGCTAGCAGCAAAGGGACAGATTACGGTGAGCAGTTCTTC
TRBJ2-5	-	TRBV20-1	few	CSARWQKPYETQYF	TGCAGTGCTAGGTGGCAGAAGCCTTATGAGACCCAGTACTTC
TRBJ1-2	-	TRBV4-2	few	CASSQGQVINYGYTF	TGTGCCAGCAGCCAAGGGCAGGTCATTAACTATGGCTACACCTTC
TRBJ1-2	-	TRBV20-1	-	CSASPWEENDGYTF	TGCAGTGCTAGCCCATGGGAGGAGAACGATGGCTACACCTTC
TRBJ2-7	-	TRBV9	-	CASSLQGVSSITYEQYF	TGTGCCAGCAGCCTCCAAGGGGTCAGCTCGATAACCTACGAGCAGTACTTC
TRBJ2-5	-	TRBV29-1	-	CSVVAAQETQYF	TGCAGCGTTGTGGCGGCCCAAGAGACCCAGTACTTC
TRBJ2-1	TRBD1	TRBV7-8	few	CASSLGGGDRVVNEQFF	TGTGCCAGCAGCCTAGGGGGTGGGGACAGGGTAGTCAATGAGCAGTTCTTC
TRBJ2-1	TRBD2	TRBV4-2	-	CASSQNLGGGNNEQFF	TGTGCCAGCAGCCAAAACCTTGGCGGGGGGAACAATGAGCAGTTCTTC
TRBJ1-2	-	TRBV9	-	CASSAPPDTGYTF	TGTGCCAGCAGCGCTCCCCCGGACACTGGCTACACCTTC
TRBJ1-2	TRBD1	TRBV12-3/TRBV12-4	-	CASRSGTDPIPNYGYTF	TGTGCCAGCAGGAGTGGGACAGACCCTATTCCTAACTATGGCTACACCTTC
TRBJ2-5	TRBD2	TRBV27	-	CASSLITGGGEETQYF	TGTGCCAGCAGTTTAATAACGGGGGGGGGAGAAGAGACCCAGTACTTC
TRBJ1-2	-	TRBV29-1	-	CSVGSSDGYTF	TGCAGCGTTGGGTCCAGCGATGGCTACACCTTC
TRBJ2-7	-	TRBV20-1	-	CSARDVGLEQYF	TGCAGTGCTAGAGATGTGGGGCTCGAGCAGTACTTC
TRBJ2-1	-	TRBV28	-	CASSLSRWGASYNEQFF	TGTGCCAGCAGTTTAAGTAGGTGGGGCGCCTCCTACAATGAGCAGTTCTTC
TRBJ2-5	-	TRBV29-1	few	CSTYGGGGETQYF	TGCAGCACCTACGGTGGGGGCGGAGAGACCCAGTACTTC
TRBJ1-1	-	TRBV7-9	-	CASSSPSGLNTEAFF	TGTGCCAGCAGCTCGCCTTCCGGACTGAACACTGAAGCTTTCTTT
TRBJ2-1	-	TRBV29-1	-	CSVAGRSSYNEQFF	TGCAGCGTTGCAGGTCGGAGCTCCTACAATGAGCAGTTCTTC
TRBJ2-5	-	TRBV3-1	-	CASRIRGGETQYF	TGTGCCAGCAGAATCCGTGGTGGAGAGACCCAGTACTTC
TRBJ2-7	-	TRBV4-1	few	CASSQDLGRFSYEQYF	TGCGCCAGCAGCCAAGATCTCGGCCGCTTCTCCTACGAGCAGTACTTC
TRBJ1-1	TRBD1	TRBV7-6	once	CASSPSPGTGANTEAFF	TGTGCCAGCAGCCCGAGTCCCGGGACAGGGGCGAACACTGAAGCTTTCTTT
TRBJ2-1	TRBD1	TRBV7-6	-	CASSLVSFAPGQTYNEQFF	TGTGCCAGCAGCTTAGTTTCTTTCGCGCCGGGACAGACCTACAATGAGCAGTTCTTC
TRBJ2-7	TRBD2	TRBV4-1	-	CASSQIAGYEQYF	TGCGCCAGCAGCCAAATAGCGGGCTACGAGCAGTACTTC
TRBJ1-2	-	TRBV18	-	CASSPTDDGYTF	TGTGCCAGCTCACCAACAGATGATGGCTACACCTTC
TRBJ1-1	-	TRBV29-1	-	CSVIDPTEAFF	TGCAGCGTGATAGACCCTACTGAAGCTTTCTTT
TRBJ2-7	TRBD1	TRBV9	few	CASSVGDRDYEQYF	TGTGCCAGCAGCGTAGGGGACAGAGACTACGAGCAGTACTTC
TRBJ2-3	-	TRBV5-5	-	CASSPLLEDTGVYLPTDTQYF	TGTGCCAGCAGCCCCCTCCTGGAGGACACCGGTGTCTACCTTCCCACAGATACGCAGTATTTT
TRBJ1-6	-	TRBV27	-	CASSLEGGTHYNSPLHF	TGTGCCAGCAGTTTAGAAGGGGGAACCCATTATAATTCACCCCTCCACTTT
TRBJ1-3	TRBD1	TRBV2	-	CASSEHRGLENTIYF	TGTGCCAGCAGTGAGCACAGGGGGCTCGAAAACACCATATATTTT
TRBJ2-1	TRBD2	TRBV2	-	CATSGGAGNEQFF	TGTGCCACTAGCGGGGGGGCCGGGAATGAGCAGTTCTTC
TRBJ2-5	TRBD1	TRBV15	-	CATSRGDREETQYF	TGTGCCACCAGCAGAGGGGACAGGGAAGAGACCCAGTACTTC
TRBJ2-7	-	TRBV20-1	-	CSARDRRLEQYF	TGCAGTGCTAGAGATCGACGGCTCGAGCAGTACTTC
TRBJ2-7	-	TRBV5-1	few	CASSWGHGGYEQYF	TGCGCCAGCAGCTGGGGACATGGCGGATATGAGCAGTACTTC
TRBJ2-7	-	TRBV15	-	CATSRSRGASYEQYF	TGTGCCACCAGCAGATCACGGGGGGCGAGTTACGAGCAGTACTTC
TRBJ2-3	-	TRBV7-2	few	CASSFPRTDTQYF	TGTGCCAGCAGCTTTCCACGCACAGATACGCAGTATTTT
TRBJ2-7	-	TRBV9	-	CASSTYDGPIYEQYF	TGTGCCAGCAGCACCTACGACGGTCCTATTTACGAGCAGTACTTC
TRBJ2-3	TRBD2	TRBV7-2	-	CASSIPAGGLVTQYF	TGTGCCAGCAGCATCCCAGCGGGGGGGCTGGTTACGCAGTATTTT
TRBJ1-2	TRBD1	TRBV9	-	CASSVGQGAQINYGYTF	TGTGCCAGCAGCGTAGGTCAGGGGGCGCAAATTAACTATGGCTACACCTTC
TRBJ2-5	TRBD1	TRBV7-9	once	CASSPRDRNRQETQYF	TGTGCCAGCAGTCCCCGGGACAGGAATCGACAAGAGACCCAGTACTTC
TRBJ2-5	TRBD1	TRBV7-9	-	CASSLGTIRDRVETQYF	TGTGCCAGCAGCTTAGGGACCATACGGGACAGGGTAGAGACCCAGTACTTC
TRBJ2-1	TRBD1	TRBV24-1	-	CATSGGTDNEQFF	TGTGCCACCAGTGGTGGGACAGACAATGAGCAGTTCTTC
TRBJ2-5	-	TRBV20-1	-	CSANYRVEETQYF	TGCAGTGCCAACTACAGGGTAGAAGAGACCCAGTACTTC
TRBJ2-1	-	TRBV4-3	-	CASSQYSTGGWNEQFF	TGCGCCAGCAGCCAATATTCCACGGGTGGTTGGAATGAGCAGTTCTTC
TRBJ1-5	-	TRBV27	few	CASSLSAGYNQPQHF	TGTGCCAGCAGTTTATCAGCAGGGTATAATCAGCCCCAGCATTTT
TRBJ2-1	-	TRBV5-1	-	CASSSVGSDGQFF	TGCGCCAGCAGCTCGGTTGGGTCCGATGGGCAGTTCTTC